Below, 13 T cell receptor beta chains from the same sample are listed, as sequenced in a study of T cell responses to AZD1222 COVID-19 vaccine. Using immunoSEQ multiplex PCR, the repertoire was profiled, and TCRdb retains in-frame clones only, with some absent. The table has approximately 180,000 clones, 90% to 95% seen once; the top ten hold 2.6%. Material: peripheral blood, obtained on day 0 of AZD1222 vaccination. All receptors derive from an adult in good health.

This clone has only one observation. The chain recombines TRBV19 with TRBJ2-1; 14 bases line up with TRBD2. Germline V gene sequence: CDR1 LNHDA, CDR2 SQIVND (reference sequence). CDR3 length: 17 amino acids. V shed 5 bases, J shed 2 bases, and the junction held 5 bases outside the gene matches. The CDR3 bases are TGTGCCAGTAGTCCGACTAGCGGGAGGGCCGCCTACAATGAGCAGTTCTTC. It specifies CASSPTSGRAAYNEQFF.

The chain employs TRBV5-6 and TRBJ1-2, with a weak D call TRBD1 (5 bases). This CDR3 has 13 amino acids. The germline V gene has CDR1 SGHDT and CDR2 YYEEEE. The ends were cut back, 2 bases at V and 7 bases at J, with 12 bases in the middle. The CDR3 loop is CASSFGRGRGYTF. The CDR3 DNA follows: TGTGCCAGCAGCTTCGGAAGGGGCCGTGGCTACACCTTC.

The gene calls are TRBV11-2 and TRBJ2-7; 9 bases map to TRBD2. Per the germline V gene, CDR1 is SGHAT and CDR2 is FQNNGV. The CDR3 runs to 14 residues. The ends lost 1 base at V and 3 bases at J; junction bases unmatched: 1. CDR3 region: CASSLGLADYEQYF. CDR3 DNA: TGTGCCAGCAGCTTAGGACTAGCGGACTACGAGCAGTACTTC. The full variable domain, with the rest looked up from reference TRBV11-2 and TRBJ2-7, is EAGVAQSPRYKIIEKRQSVAFWCNPISGHATLYWYQQILGQGPKLLIQFQNNGVVDDSQLPKDRFSAERLKGVDSTLKIQPAKLEDSAVYLCASSLGLADYEQYFGPGTRLTVT.

The chain links TRBV11-2 to TRBJ1-2, with D maybe TRBD1 (5 bases). CDR1 is SGHAT, CDR2 FQNNGV, per germline. This CDR3 is built from 14 residues. Trimming cost V 1 base and J 8 bases, with 14 bases left between them. DNA for the CDR3: TGTGCCAGCAGCTTAGGAATAATTCGGGGCGGCTACACCTTC. It codes for CASSLGIIRGGYTF.

The J gene is TRBJ2-4, the V gene TRBV5-4; 10 nucleotides match TRBD1. The CDR3 loop spans 16 amino acids. The V and J ends lost 5 bases and 3 bases, in that order; junction bases with no gene match: 8. Germline CDR1 SGHNT, CDR2 YYREEE (reference sequence). The CDR3 reads CASRSDRGRSKNIQYF. The CDR3, as DNA: TGTGCCAGCAGATCCGACAGGGGGCGAAGCAAAAACATTCAGTACTTC.

Points on this clone: The same CDR3 arises from other DNA sequences in this sample as well. CDR3 in amino acids: CASSVDSGTYEQYF. In nucleotides, the CDR3 is TGTGCCAGCAGCGTCGATAGCGGGACCTACGAGCAGTACTTC. This sequence joins TRBV9 and TRBJ2-7; 8 nucleotides agree with TRBD2. With 2 bases clipped from V and 2 bases from J, the junction kept 3 bases outside the gene matches. The CDR3 runs 14 residues. Germline CDR1 reads SGDLS; CDR2 reads YYNGEE.

The chain is built from TRBV30 and TRBJ2-4, with D maybe TRBD2 (6 bases). The CDR3 spans 14 residues. Trimming pared 5 bases from V and 8 bases from J, leaving 19 bases between. Germline V gene sequence: CDR1 GTSNPN, CDR2 SVGIG (reference sequence). In DNA, the CDR3 is TGTGCCTGGTCAAACGGGAGCAGAAATCACATTCAGTACTTC. Amino acid sequence: CAWSNGSRNHIQYF. The entire variable domain, with the rest obtained from reference TRBV30 and TRBJ2-4, is as follows: SQTIHQWPATLVQPVGSPLSLECTVEGTSNPNLYWYRQAAGRGLQLLFYSVGIGQISSEVPQNLSASRPQDRQFILSSKKLLLSDSGFYLCAWSNGSRNHIQYFGAGTRLSVL.

The V gene is TRBV5-5, the J gene TRBJ2-6; no reliable D call. Germline V gene data show CDR1 as SGHKS and CDR2 as YYEKEE (reference sequence). The ends were cut back, 0 bases at V and 1 base at J, with 2 bases in the middle. This CDR3 is 14 amino acids long. The CDR3 spells CASSLVSGANVLTF. In DNA form, the CDR3 reads TGTGCCAGCAGCTTGGTGTCTGGGGCCAACGTCCTGACTTTC.

The chain employs TRBV6-5 and TRBJ1-1; D is uncertain. The CDR3 loop spans 14 amino acids. Germline loops: CDR1 MNHEY, CDR2 SVGAGI. Trimming pared 2 bases from V and 1 base from J, leaving 8 bases between. The CDR3 region has the DNA TGTGCCAGCAGTTACGAGTGGAGGAACACTGAAGCTTTCTTT. Protein product: CASSYEWRNTEAFF.

The chain has TRBV5-4 and TRBJ1-1, with 12 positions matching TRBD1. This CDR3 has 17 residues. Unmatched junction bases numbered 10, after V lost 7 bases and J lost 0 bases. Germline V gene sequence: CDR1 SGHNT, CDR2 YYREEE (reference sequence). In DNA, the CDR3 is TGTGCCAGCTCAATGGGACAGGGGGCCGGAATGAACACTGAAGCTTTCTTT. Amino acid sequence: CASSMGQGAGMNTEAFF. Supplemented by reference TRBV5-4 and TRBJ1-1, the full variable domain reads ETGVTQSPTHLIKTRGQQVTLRCSSQSGHNTVSWYQQALGQGPQFIFQYYREEENGRGNFPPRFSGLQFPNYSSELNVNALELDDSALYLCASSMGQGAGMNTEAFFGQGTRLTVV.

This chain connects TRBV11-2 to TRBJ2-7, with D possibly being TRBD2 (5 bases). V dropped 0 bases and J dropped 7 bases, with 16 bases sitting between them. Germline V gene sequence: CDR1 SGHAT, CDR2 FQNNGV. The CDR3 runs to 15 residues. The DNA for the CDR3 is TGTGCCAGCAGCTTAGATGGGAGCGGATTCCAGGAGCAGTACTTC. It translates to CASSLDGSGFQEQYF.

The chain joins TRBV11-2 to TRBJ2-7, with D tentatively TRBD2 (6 bases). The germline V gene encodes CDR1 SGHAT and CDR2 FQNNGV. The V gene lost 3 bases and the J gene lost 3 bases, with 6 bases spanning the gap. The CDR3 is 12 residues long. The CDR3 is CASSFGGYEQYF. The DNA for the CDR3 is TGTGCCAGCAGCTTCGGGGGCTACGAGCAGTACTTC.

The CDR3 DNA reads as TGTGCCAGCAGGACTTACAATGAGCAGTTCTTC. Translation: CASRTYNEQFF. The J gene is TRBJ2-1, the V gene TRBV6-5; no definite D call. Germline assignment: CDR1 MNHEY and CDR2 SVGAGI. The CDR3 contains 11 residues. The ends were cut back, 6 bases at V and 4 bases at J, with 4 bases in the middle.